The present T cell receptor beta chain was sequenced within a study of blood T cell repertoires in COVID-19. Cohorts were determined from participant-reported clinical history. Original processing notes: Amplification of reference gene primers provided the estimated nucleated cell counts. Clones were sequenced by immunoSEQ multiplex PCR, and TCRdb holds only the in-frame ones, with some missing. Clone size and the V and J calls come from that table; the DNA yielded D and trimming. The table has under 200,000 clones, less than 90% seen once. This CDR3 comprises 14 residues. V dropped 5 bases and J dropped 5 bases, with 15 bases sitting between them. Germline-derived CDR1 and CDR2 are SNHLY and FYNNEI.

The gene calls are TRBV2 and TRBJ2-5, with a weak D call TRBD1 (5 bases). The receptor's source is a woman between 45 and 60 years old who had recovered from COVID-19. The sample taken for sequencing was PBMCs or T cells enriched from blood (not recorded which). CDR3 bases: TGTGCCAGCAGTTCTCGAAGGGGTGGCGAGACCCAGTACTTC. Protein sequence: CASSSRRGGETQYF.